A single T cell receptor beta chain is shown here with its context. The sample comes from a study of T cell changes during pregnancy in multiple sclerosis. This CDR3 has 15 residues. The V gene's germline CDR1 is MDHEN and CDR2 SYDVKM. V was clipped by 5 bases and J by 4 bases, with 18 bases between them. Profiling relied on immunoSEQ multiplex PCR, and the TCRdb table lists in-frame clones only, not all of them. This sample has over 90,000 clones; more than 85% occur once, and the top ten carry 0.95%. The sequence came from a female donor with multiple sclerosis, enrolled in a pregnancy study. The sample in question was peripheral blood, obtained before pregnancy. The V call is TRBV28, the J call TRBJ2-7; D may be TRBD1 (6 bases). CDR3 loop: CASSKGEAYRYEQYF. CDR3 coding DNA: TGTGCCAGCAGTAAGGGGGAAGCTTATCGGTACGAGCAGTACTTC. The variable domain in full, completed from reference TRBV28 and TRBJ2-7, reads DVKVTQSSRYLVKRTGEKVFLECVQDMDHENMFWYRQDPGLGLRLIYFSYDVKMKEKGDIPEGYSVSREKKERFSLILESASTNQTSMYLCASSKGEAYRYEQYFGPGTRLTVT.